The next 26 T cell receptor beta chains were all read from a single sample in a study of blood T cell repertoires in COVID-19. Sequencing was performed with immunoSEQ multiplex PCR; in TCRdb, only in-frame clones are kept and a portion is missing. There are 220,000 or so clones in the sample; just under 90% occur only once, and around 0.8% lies in the top ten. The sequenced material came from PBMCs or T cells enriched from blood (not recorded which). All receptors derive from a man in his fifties or sixties who had been exposed to COVID-19.

CDR3 amino acids: CASSLGRSGDQPQHF. DNA for the CDR3: TGTGCCAGCAGCTTAGGGCGTTCTGGAGATCAGCCCCAGCATTTT. The V and J genes are TRBV7-9 and TRBJ1-5, with D unclear. CDR3 length: 15 residues. CDR1 is SEHNR, CDR2 FQNEAQ, per germline (reference sequence). V was trimmed by 1 base and J by 5 bases, leaving 12 bases between them.

The gene calls are TRBV5-1 and TRBJ2-1; 11 bases fit TRBD2. Germline V lookup: CDR1 SGHRS, CDR2 YFSETQ. This CDR3 has 18 residues. Trimming took 1 base from V and 0 from J; bases not matched to a gene: 6. The chain's CDR3 is CASSLRASGGSSYNEQFF. The CDR3 DNA reads as TGCGCCAGCAGCTTGCGTGCTAGCGGGGGGAGCTCCTACAATGAGCAGTTCTTC.

The V gene is TRBV28, the J gene TRBJ1-2, with 11 bases fitting TRBD1. Per germline, CDR1 MDHEN and CDR2 SYDVKM. The CDR3 sequence is 15 residues long. Unmatched junction bases numbered 7, after V lost 5 bases and J lost 5 bases. The CDR3, as DNA: TGTGCCAGCAGTCTTGGACAGGGGGCGAGTTATGGCTACACCTTC. It specifies CASSLGQGASYGYTF.

The chain combines TRBV20-1 with TRBJ2-1; D remains ambiguous. CDR1 and CDR2 (germline): DFQATT, SNEGSKA (reference sequence). V lost 3 bases, J lost 6 bases, and 6 bases lay in between. The CDR3 consists of 11 residues. Here the CDR3 DNA reads TGCAGTGCTAGTCCCGTCAATGAGCAGTTCTTC. This encodes CSASPVNEQFF.

This chain joins TRBV15 and TRBJ1-1, with no clear D. Germline V gives CDR1 LNHNV, CDR2 YYDKDF (reference sequence). This CDR3 is 14 amino acids long. V shed 0 bases and J shed 2 bases, with 7 bases lying between them. The CDR3 sequence is CATSRESTNTEAFF. The CDR3 DNA is TGTGCCACCAGCAGAGAGTCCACTAACACTGAAGCTTTCTTT.

V usage is TRBV28 and J usage is TRBJ1-5; D remains unclear. The CDR3 sequence is 12 residues long. Germline V CDR1 and CDR2: MDHEN, SYDVKM. The ends were cut back, 5 bases at V and 5 bases at J, with 7 bases in the middle. CDR3 in amino acids: CASSPLDQPQHF. The DNA of the CDR3 is TGTGCCAGCAGTCCTCTTGATCAGCCCCAGCATTTT.

The rearrangement joins TRBV14 to TRBJ1-1; D unresolved. CDR3 length: 13 amino acids. Trimming took 2 bases from V and 7 from J, leaving 11 bases between them. Germline lookup yields CDR1 SGHDN and CDR2 FVKESK. The CDR3 DNA reads TGTGCCAGCAGCCAATATTTGGGAGTTGAAGCTTTCTTT. This gives the protein CASSQYLGVEAFF.

This chain uses TRBV2 with TRBJ1-4, with 7 bases identical to TRBD1. CDR1 is SNHLY, CDR2 FYNNEI, per germline. CDR3 length equals 15 residues. The V segment lost 6 bases and the J segment 1 base; nucleotides outside the gene matches: 5. In nucleotides, the CDR3 is TGTGCCAGCAGCCGTTACAGGGGAACTAATGAAAAACTGTTTTTT. This encodes CASSRYRGTNEKLFF.

The chain combines TRBV7-9 with TRBJ2-7, with 9 nucleotides matching TRBD2. The J segment lost 7 bases and the V segment lost 5 bases, leaving 9 bases of the junction unmatched. The V gene's germline CDR1 is SEHNR and CDR2 FQNEAQ (reference sequence). There are 14 residues in the CDR3. CDR3 amino acids: CASSAGTSRLEQYV. In DNA, the CDR3 is TGTGCCAGCAGCGCGGGGACTAGCAGGTTGGAGCAGTACGTC.

This clone was observed a handful of times. V is TRBV4-2 and J is TRBJ1-5, with 9 bases lining up with TRBD1. CDR3 size: 21 residues. CDR1 LGHNA and CDR2 YNFKEQ come from the germline V gene. The J segment lost 3 bases and the V segment lost 0 bases, leaving 18 bases of the junction unmatched. The CDR3 DNA is TGTGCCAGCAGCCAAGATAATGTCGTTGGGACAGGGCGCCCTTACAATCAGCCCCAGCATTTT. Translated: CASSQDNVVGTGRPYNQPQHF.

The chain is built from TRBV5-1 and TRBJ1-3, with a weak D call TRBD1 (6 bases). There are 15 residues in the CDR3. V lost 7 bases and J 4 bases, leaving 18 bases between the germline ends. The germline V gene has CDR1 SGHRS and CDR2 YFSETQ. The CDR3 loop reads CASADVGAFGNTIYF. The CDR3 bases are TGCGCCAGCGCGGACGTGGGGGCATTCGGAAACACCATATATTTT.

The chain couples TRBV29-1 to TRBJ2-7; TRBD1 matches at 7 bases. Per germline, CDR1 SQVTM and CDR2 ANQGSEA. The CDR3 extends over 12 amino acids. Trimming cost V 5 bases and J 4 bases; bases outside gene matches: 5. In DNA form, the CDR3 reads TGCAGCGTTCTGACAGGGACGTACGAGCAGTACGTC. Protein sequence: CSVLTGTYEQYV.

V usage is TRBV7-9 and J usage is TRBJ2-5, with 8 bases fitting TRBD2. Germline-derived CDR1 and CDR2 are SEHNR and FQNEAQ (reference sequence). CDR3 size: 16 residues. V lost 0 bases and J lost 12; bases outside the gene matches: 15. CDR3 protein: CASSLAHGTRPDLEYF. The CDR3 coding sequence is TGTGCCAGCAGCTTAGCGCACGGGACTAGACCTGATCTTGAGTACTTC.

This chain uses TRBV7-2 with TRBJ1-5, with 11 nucleotides matching TRBD1. After removal of 6 bases from V and 4 bases from J, the junction contained 5 bases not matched to a gene. Germline loops: CDR1 SGHTA, CDR2 FQGNSA. The CDR3 is 15 residues long. CDR3 bases: TGTGCCAGCAGTAGGGACAGGGGGTTGAATCAGCCCCAGCATTTT. Its protein product is CASSRDRGLNQPQHF.

This rearrangement joins TRBV2 to TRBJ2-1, with D unclear. CDR3 size: 12 residues. Trimming left V 9 bases short and J 7 bases short, with 13 bases between. Germline loops: CDR1 SNHLY, CDR2 FYNNEI. The CDR3 DNA sequence: TGTGCCAGTGGGCCCTATATGAATGAGCAGTTCTTC. The encoded protein is CASGPYMNEQFF.

The chain carries TRBV2 and TRBJ1-2; 9 bases agree with TRBD1. Germline V gene data show CDR1 as SNHLY and CDR2 as FYNNEI. Germline trimming cut 6 bases from V and 5 bases from J; bases unmatched to any gene: 10. The CDR3 contains 15 residues. Here the CDR3 reads CASRVPGQGFYGYTF. In DNA, the CDR3 is TGTGCCAGCAGAGTCCCGGGACAGGGTTTTTATGGCTACACCTTC.

J is TRBJ2-1 and V is TRBV6-5; 9 bases are a match to TRBD2. Germline V gene data show CDR1 as MNHEY and CDR2 as SVGAGI. The length of the CDR3 is 15 residues. V was pared by 2 bases and J by 8 bases, with 7 bases of the junction left unmatched. The CDR3 here is CASSYGGSGRYEQFF. The CDR3 nucleotides are TGTGCCAGCAGTTACGGGGGTAGCGGGAGATATGAGCAGTTCTTC.

This chain connects TRBV9 to TRBJ1-1; D ambiguous. Germline lookup yields CDR1 SGDLS and CDR2 YYNGEE. The CDR3 is 15 residues long. V was shortened by 0 bases and J by 1 base, with 10 bases between the two germline ends. The CDR3 region is CASSVGLPGNTEAFF. In nucleotides, the CDR3 is TGTGCCAGCAGCGTAGGGTTACCGGGGAACACTGAAGCTTTCTTT.

CDR3 bases: TGTGCCAGCAGCTCGGACAGGGGGCACTACAATGAGCAGTTCTTC. Amino acids: CASSSDRGHYNEQFF. The gene calls are TRBV7-2 and TRBJ2-1, with TRBD1 matching over 11 bases. The CDR3 extends over 15 amino acids. Germline CDR1 and CDR2: SGHTA and FQGNSA. The V segment lost 4 bases and the J segment 3 bases; nucleotides outside the gene matches: 2.

J is TRBJ1-5 and V is TRBV18, with 8 bases aligning to TRBD1. V trimming: 3 bases; J trimming: 2 bases; junction bases outside the gene matches: 0. CDR1 and CDR2 from the germline V gene are KGHSH and LQKENI. The CDR3 runs 14 residues. The DNA of the CDR3 is TGTGCCAGCTCACCGACAGGGGGCAATCAGCCCCAGCATTTT. Translation: CASSPTGGNQPQHF.

CDR3: CASSPTPGGTEEQYF. CDR3 nucleotides: TGTGCCAGCTCACCGACACCAGGGGGTACGGAGGAGCAGTACTTC. V is TRBV18 and J is TRBJ2-7; 7 nucleotides align to TRBD1. Germline assignment: CDR1 KGHSH and CDR2 LQKENI. Trimming cost V 3 bases and J 7 bases; bases outside gene matches: 12. The CDR3 sequence is 15 residues long.

DNA of the CDR3: TGTGCCAGCTCTCATATCCAGGGGAGCTCTGGGGCCAACGTCCTGACTTTC. Its protein product is CASSHIQGSSGANVLTF. This chain links TRBV18 with TRBJ2-6, with a possible D match to TRBD1 (6 bases). CDR3 length equals 17 residues. V was shortened by 6 bases and J by 0 bases, with 15 bases between the two germline ends. The germline V gene has CDR1 KGHSH and CDR2 LQKENI.

The V call is TRBV15, the J call TRBJ1-6; no definite D call. The CDR3 length is 14 residues. Deletions cut 1 base from V and 8 bases from J, with 9 bases between. Germline V gene data show CDR1 as LNHNV and CDR2 as YYDKDF (reference sequence). Here the CDR3 DNA reads TGTGCCACCAGCAGAGGAAGGGAGGATTCACCCCTCCACTTT. Residues: CATSRGREDSPLHF.

V and J are TRBV7-9 and TRBJ2-3, with 8 bases fitting TRBD2. Per germline, CDR1 SEHNR and CDR2 FQNEAQ (reference sequence). Germline trimming cut 5 bases from V and 5 bases from J; bases unmatched to any gene: 12. The CDR3 runs 16 residues. The CDR3 protein is CASSNNRREVGDTQYF. The DNA of the CDR3 is TGTGCCAGCAGCAATAACCGGCGGGAGGTTGGAGATACGCAGTATTTT. Drawing the rest from reference TRBV7-9 and TRBJ2-3, the complete variable domain is DTGVSQNPRHKITKRGQNVTFRCDPISEHNRLYWYRQTLGQGPEFLTYFQNEAQLEKSRLLSDRFSAERPKGSFSTLEIQRTEQGDSAMYLCASSNNRREVGDTQYFGPGTRLTVL.

The rearrangement uses TRBV19 and TRBJ1-6, with 11 bases identical to TRBD1. After removal of 5 bases from V and 9 bases from J, the junction contained 6 bases not matched to a gene. The CDR3 length is 15 residues. In germline, CDR1 is LNHDA, CDR2 SQIVND (reference sequence). The CDR3 reads CASSLTGTGGSPLHF. In DNA, the CDR3 is TGTGCCAGTAGTTTGACCGGGACAGGGGGTTCACCCCTCCACTTT. The complete variable domain, with remaining parts taken from reference TRBV19 and TRBJ1-6, reads DGGITQSPKYLFRKEGQNVTLSCEQNLNHDAMYWYRQDPGQGLRLIYYSQIVNDFQKGDIAEGYSVSREKKESFPLTVTSAQKNPTAFYLCASSLTGTGGSPLHFGNGTRLTVT.

The chain uses TRBV28 and TRBJ2-5; TRBD1 aligns across 9 bases. Unmatched junction bases numbered 8, after V lost 1 base and J lost 5 bases. This CDR3 has 16 residues. Germline V gives CDR1 MDHEN, CDR2 SYDVKM. CDR3 nucleotide sequence: TGTGCCAGCAGTTTATTGGGACAGGGTGTAGGGGAGACCCAGTACTTC. Translating it yields CASSLLGQGVGETQYF. The full variable domain, its missing parts supplied by reference TRBV28 and TRBJ2-5, is DVKVTQSSRYLVKRTGEKVFLECVQDMDHENMFWYRQDPGLGLRLIYFSYDVKMKEKGDIPEGYSVSREKKERFSLILESASTNQTSMYLCASSLLGQGVGETQYFGPGTRLLVL.